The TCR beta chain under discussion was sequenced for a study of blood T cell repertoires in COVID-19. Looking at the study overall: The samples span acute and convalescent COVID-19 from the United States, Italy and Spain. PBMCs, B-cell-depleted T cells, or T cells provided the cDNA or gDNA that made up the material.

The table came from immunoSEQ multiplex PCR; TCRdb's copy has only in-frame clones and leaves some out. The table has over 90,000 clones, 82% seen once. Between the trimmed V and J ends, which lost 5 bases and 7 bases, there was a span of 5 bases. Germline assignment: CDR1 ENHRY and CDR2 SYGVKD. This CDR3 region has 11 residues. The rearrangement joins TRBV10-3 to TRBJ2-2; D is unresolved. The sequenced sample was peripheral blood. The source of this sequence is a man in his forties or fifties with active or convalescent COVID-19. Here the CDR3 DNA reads TGTGCCATCAGTAGCATCGGGGAGCTGTTTTTT. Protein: CAISSIGELFF.